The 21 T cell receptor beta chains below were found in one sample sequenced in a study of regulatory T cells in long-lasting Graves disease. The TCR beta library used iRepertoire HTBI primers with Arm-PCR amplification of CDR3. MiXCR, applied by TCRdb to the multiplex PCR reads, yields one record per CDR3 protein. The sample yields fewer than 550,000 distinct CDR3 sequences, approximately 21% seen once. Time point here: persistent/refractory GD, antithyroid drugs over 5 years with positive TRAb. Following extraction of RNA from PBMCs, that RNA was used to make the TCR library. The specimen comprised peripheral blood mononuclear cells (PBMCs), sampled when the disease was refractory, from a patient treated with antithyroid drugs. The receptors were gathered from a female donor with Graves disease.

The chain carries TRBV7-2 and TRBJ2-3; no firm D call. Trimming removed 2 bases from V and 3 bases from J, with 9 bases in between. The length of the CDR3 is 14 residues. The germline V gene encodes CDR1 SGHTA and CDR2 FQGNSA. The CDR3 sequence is CASSLTQITDTQYF. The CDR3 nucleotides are TGTGCCAGCAGCTTAACCCAGATAACAGATACGCAGTATTTT.

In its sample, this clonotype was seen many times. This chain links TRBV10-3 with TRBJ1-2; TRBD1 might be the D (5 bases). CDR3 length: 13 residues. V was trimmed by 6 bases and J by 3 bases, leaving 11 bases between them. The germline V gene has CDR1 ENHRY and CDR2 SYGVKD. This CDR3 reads CAIRLGGDYGYTF. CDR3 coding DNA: TGTGCCATCAGACTGGGAGGGGACTATGGCTACACCTTC.

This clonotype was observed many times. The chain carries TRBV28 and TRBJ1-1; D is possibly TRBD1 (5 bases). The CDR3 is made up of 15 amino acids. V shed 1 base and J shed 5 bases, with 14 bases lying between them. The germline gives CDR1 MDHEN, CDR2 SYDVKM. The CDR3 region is CASSLFASRGTEAFF. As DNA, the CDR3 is TGTGCCAGCAGTTTATTTGCCAGTCGGGGGACTGAAGCTTTCTTT.

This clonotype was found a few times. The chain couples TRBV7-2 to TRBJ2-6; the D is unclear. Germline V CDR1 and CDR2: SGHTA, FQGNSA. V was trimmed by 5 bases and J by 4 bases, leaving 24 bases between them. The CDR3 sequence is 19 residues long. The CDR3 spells CASSLYGLRALEGANVLTF. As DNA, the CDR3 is TGTGCCAGCAGCCTCTATGGGCTACGCGCCCTTGAAGGGGCCAACGTCCTGACTTTC. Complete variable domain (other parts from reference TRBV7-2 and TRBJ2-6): GAGVSQSPSNKVTEKGKDVELRCDPISGHTALYWYRQSLGQGLEFLIYFQGNSAPDKSGLPSDRFSAERTGGSVSTLTIQRTQQEDSAVYLCASSLYGLRALEGANVLTFGAGSRLTVL.

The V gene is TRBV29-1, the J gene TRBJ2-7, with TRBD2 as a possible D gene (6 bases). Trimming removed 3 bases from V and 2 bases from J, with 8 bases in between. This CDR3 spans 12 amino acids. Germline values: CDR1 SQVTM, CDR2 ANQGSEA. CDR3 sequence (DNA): TGCAGCGTTGATGGAGGGGCCTACGAGCAGTACTTC. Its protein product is CSVDGGAYEQYF.

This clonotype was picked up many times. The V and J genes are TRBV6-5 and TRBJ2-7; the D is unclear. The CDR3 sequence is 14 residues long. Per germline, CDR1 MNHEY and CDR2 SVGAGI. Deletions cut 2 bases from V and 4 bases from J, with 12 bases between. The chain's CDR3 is CASSYGQVGYEQYF. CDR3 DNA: TGTGCCAGCAGTTACGGCCAGGTTGGGTACGAGCAGTACTTC.

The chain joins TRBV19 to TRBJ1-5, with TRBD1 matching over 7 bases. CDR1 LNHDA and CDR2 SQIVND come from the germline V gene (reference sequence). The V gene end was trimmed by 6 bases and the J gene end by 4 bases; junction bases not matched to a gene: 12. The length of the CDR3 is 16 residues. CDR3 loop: CASSPEGARSNQPQHF. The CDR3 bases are TGTGCCAGTAGCCCTGAGGGGGCTAGGAGTAATCAGCCCCAGCATTTT.

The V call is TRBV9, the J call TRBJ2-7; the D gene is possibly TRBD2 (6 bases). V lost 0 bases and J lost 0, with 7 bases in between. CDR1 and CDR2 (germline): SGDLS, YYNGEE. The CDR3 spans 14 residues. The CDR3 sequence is CASSVGDFSYEQYF. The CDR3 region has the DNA TGTGCCAGCAGCGTAGGGGACTTCTCCTACGAGCAGTACTTC.

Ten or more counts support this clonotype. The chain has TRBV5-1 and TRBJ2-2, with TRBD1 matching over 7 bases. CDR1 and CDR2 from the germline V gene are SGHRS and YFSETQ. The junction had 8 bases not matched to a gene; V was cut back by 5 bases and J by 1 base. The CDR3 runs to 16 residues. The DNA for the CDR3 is TGCGCCAGCAGGTCTCTCGGGGACAGGAACACCGGGGAGCTGTTTTTT. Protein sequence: CASRSLGDRNTGELFF.

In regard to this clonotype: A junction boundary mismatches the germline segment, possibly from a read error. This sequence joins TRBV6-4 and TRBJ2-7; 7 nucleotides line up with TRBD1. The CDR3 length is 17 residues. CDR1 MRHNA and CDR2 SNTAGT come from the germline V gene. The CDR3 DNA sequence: TGTGCCAGCAGTTACTCCCCGGCACAGGGGATCTTCACCGAGCAGTACTTC. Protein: CASSYSPAQGIFTEQYF.

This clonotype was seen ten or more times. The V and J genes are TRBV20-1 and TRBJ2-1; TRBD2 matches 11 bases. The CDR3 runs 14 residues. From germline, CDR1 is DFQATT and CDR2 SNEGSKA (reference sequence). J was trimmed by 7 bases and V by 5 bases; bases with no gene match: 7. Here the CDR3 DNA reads TGCAGTGCTCTAGCGGGAGGTCGGGGAAATGAGCAGTTCTTC. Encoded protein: CSALAGGRGNEQFF.

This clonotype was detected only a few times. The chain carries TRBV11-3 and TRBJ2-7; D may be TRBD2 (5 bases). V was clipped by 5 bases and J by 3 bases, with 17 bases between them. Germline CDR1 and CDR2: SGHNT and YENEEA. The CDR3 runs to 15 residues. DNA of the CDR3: TGTGCCAGCAGCGCCCGAGAAGGACTGATCTACGAGCAGTACTTC. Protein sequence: CASSAREGLIYEQYF.

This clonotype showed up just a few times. CDR3 DNA sequence: TGTGCCACCGGGACAGGGGGCCTCAATCAGCCCCAGCATTTT. Protein sequence: CATGTGGLNQPQHF. The rearrangement joins TRBV24-1 to TRBJ1-5, with 12 bases fitting TRBD1. The CDR3 has 14 residues. The J segment lost 3 bases and the V segment lost 9 bases, leaving 2 bases of the junction unmatched. Germline V gene sequence: CDR1 KGHDR, CDR2 SFDVKD.

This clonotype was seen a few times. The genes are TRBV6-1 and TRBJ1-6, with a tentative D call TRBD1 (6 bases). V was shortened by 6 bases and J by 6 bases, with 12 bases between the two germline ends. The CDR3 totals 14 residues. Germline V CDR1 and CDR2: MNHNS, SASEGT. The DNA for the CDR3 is TGTGCCAGCAGGGGACCAGGGGTTAATTCACCCCTCCACTTT. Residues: CASRGPGVNSPLHF.

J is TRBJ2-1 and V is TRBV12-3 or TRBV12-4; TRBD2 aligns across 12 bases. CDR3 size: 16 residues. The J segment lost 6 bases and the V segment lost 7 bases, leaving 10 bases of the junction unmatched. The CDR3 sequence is CASIDLAGGGPNEQFF. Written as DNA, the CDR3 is TGTGCCAGCATCGATCTAGCGGGAGGGGGACCCAATGAGCAGTTCTTC.

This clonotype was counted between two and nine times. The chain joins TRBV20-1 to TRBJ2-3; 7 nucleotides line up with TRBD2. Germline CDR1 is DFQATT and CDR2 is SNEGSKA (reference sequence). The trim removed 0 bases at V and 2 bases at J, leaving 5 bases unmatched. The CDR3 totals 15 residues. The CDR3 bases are TGCAGTGCTAGAGACGGGAGGAGTAACACAGATACGCAGTATTTT. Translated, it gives CSARDGRSNTDTQYF.

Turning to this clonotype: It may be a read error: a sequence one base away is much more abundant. The CDR3 DNA reads as TGTGCCAGCAGCCCTATCCTCTACGAGCAGTACTTC. It codes for CASSPILYEQYF. The chain is built from TRBV7-8 and TRBJ2-7; no clear D. The length of the CDR3 is 12 residues. Germline CDR1 is SGHVS and CDR2 is FQNEAQ. Trimming took off 5 bases at V and 3 bases at J, with 8 bases between the two ends.

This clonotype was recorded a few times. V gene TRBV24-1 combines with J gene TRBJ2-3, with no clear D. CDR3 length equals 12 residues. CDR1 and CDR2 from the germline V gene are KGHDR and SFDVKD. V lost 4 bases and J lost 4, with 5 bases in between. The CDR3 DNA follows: TGTGCCACCAGTGAAACCGCAGATACGCAGTATTTT. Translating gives CATSETADTQYF.

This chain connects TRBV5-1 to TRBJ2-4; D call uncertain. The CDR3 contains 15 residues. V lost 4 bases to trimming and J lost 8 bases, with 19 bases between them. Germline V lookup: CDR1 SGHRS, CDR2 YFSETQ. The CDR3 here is CASSPDGLQRDIQYF. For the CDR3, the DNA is TGCGCCAGCAGCCCGGATGGGCTTCAAAGGGACATTCAGTACTTC.

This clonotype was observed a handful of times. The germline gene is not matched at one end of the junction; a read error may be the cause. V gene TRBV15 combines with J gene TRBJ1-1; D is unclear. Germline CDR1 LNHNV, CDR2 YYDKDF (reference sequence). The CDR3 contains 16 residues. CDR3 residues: CATSRDQDEFNTEASF. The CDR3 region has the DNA TGTGCCACCAGCAGAGATCAGGACGAATTCAACACTGAAGCTTCCTTT.

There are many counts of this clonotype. CDR3 DNA: TGCAGTGCTCACCCCCGGGAGGGTACGTCCTACGAGCAGTACTTC. Protein sequence: CSAHPREGTSYEQYF. The V call is TRBV20-1, the J call TRBJ2-7; TRBD2 agrees at 8 bases. After removal of 5 bases from V and 1 base from J, the junction contained 10 bases not matched to a gene. Per germline, CDR1 DFQATT and CDR2 SNEGSKA (reference sequence). The CDR3 is 15 residues long.